A selection of T cell receptor beta chains follows, all from one sample in a study of early T cells in non-severe SARS-CoV-2 infection. MiXCR was run by TCRdb on the 5' RACE reads, yielding one entry per CDR3 protein. Here the sample spans 65,000 to 85,000 distinct CDR3 sequences, around a sixth being singletons. Input material: whole blood. The receptors shown here come from an adult who was a healthcare worker with PCR-confirmed SARS-CoV-2 infection or an uninfected control (not recorded which). Both conserved end residues are part of each CDR3. A D gene is named only where the DNA matches it firmly. Size tells how often a clone was seen (once, few, many) or the class of an expanded clone, and some rows leave it out.

TRBJ2-1 many . 14 TRBV4-1 CASSQEPSRVEQFF TGCGCCAGCAGCCAAGAACCTAGCAGGGTTGAGCAGTTCTTC
TRBJ1-1 few . 13 TRBV18 CASSPGMNTEAFF TGTGCCAGCTCACCTGGGATGAACACTGAAGCTTTCTTT
TRBJ2-1 few . 15 TRBV20-1 CSARDGGGQKNEQFF TGCAGTGCTAGAGATGGGGGGGGGCAGAAGAATGAGCAGTTCTTC
TRBJ2-3 . TRBD2 18 TRBV4-3 CASSQEGRLAGGTDTQYF TGCGCCAGCAGCCAGGAAGGTCGACTAGCGGGAGGGACAGATACGCAGTATTTT
TRBJ2-5 . TRBD2 14 TRBV12-3/TRBV12-4 CARNQAGGRETQYF TGTGCCCGCAACCAAGCGGGAGGAAGGGAGACCCAGTACTTC
TRBJ1-4 few . 16 TRBV11-3 CASSLGSRMECEKLFF TGTGCCAGCAGCTTAGGTAGTAGGATGGAGTGTGAAAAACTGTTTTTT
TRBJ1-2 . TRBD1 15 TRBV6-1 CASSGGTGGSYGYTF TGTGCCAGCAGTGGCGGGACAGGGGGCAGCTATGGCTACACCTTC
TRBJ2-1 few . 15 TRBV11-2 CASSFLHDSTNEQFF TGTGCCAGCAGCTTCTTACATGACTCGACCAATGAGCAGTTCTTC
TRBJ2-1 . TRBD1 12 TRBV5-5 CASIDRVYEQFF TGTGCCAGCATCGACAGGGTTTATGAGCAGTTCTTC
TRBJ1-5 . . 14 TRBV20-1 CSAPAGFEDQPQHF TGCAGTGCCCCTGCCGGGTTCGAAGATCAGCCCCAGCATTTT
TRBJ2-3 many TRBD2 14 TRBV13 CASSLGLAINTQYF TGTGCCAGCAGCTTGGGACTAGCAATAAATACGCAGTATTTT
TRBJ2-6 few . 14 TRBV28 CASSLYSGANVLTF TGTGCCAGCAGTTTATACTCTGGGGCCAACGTCCTGACTTTC
TRBJ2-1 . . 15 TRBV6-5 CASSSTGSSYNEQFF TGTGCCAGCAGTTCTACAGGGAGCTCCTACAATGAGCAGTTCTTC
TRBJ2-7 few TRBD2 16 TRBV7-9 CASSFGLAGNRYEQYF TGTGCCAGCAGCTTCGGACTAGCGGGAAATAGGTACGAGCAGTACTTC
TRBJ2-1 few . 15 TRBV6-2/TRBV6-3 CASSYSQGLSNEQFF TGTGCCAGCAGTTACTCCCAGGGCTTGAGCAATGAGCAGTTCTTC
TRBJ2-7 few TRBD2 14 TRBV20-1 CSARAGGGADEQYF TGCAGTGCTAGAGCGGGCGGGGGGGCTGACGAGCAGTACTTC
TRBJ1-1 few . 12 TRBV29-1 CSVATWNTEAFF TGCAGCGTGGCGACTTGGAACACTGAAGCTTTCTTT
TRBJ2-5 . TRBD2 18 TRBV7-9 CASSQTPPASGRAETQYF TGTGCCAGCAGCCAAACGCCCCCAGCTAGCGGGAGGGCCGAGACCCAGTACTTC
TRBJ2-5 . . 14 TRBV5-6 CASSLVENAQTQYF TGTGCCAGCAGCTTGGTTGAGAACGCACAGACCCAGTACTTC
TRBJ2-1 . TRBD2 12 TRBV29-1 CSGERDNNEQFF TGCAGCGGGGAGCGGGATAACAATGAGCAGTTCTTC
TRBJ1-6 . . 13 TRBV28 CASSFPGDSPLHF TGTGCCAGCAGTTTTCCGGGGGATTCACCCCTCCACTTT
TRBJ1-2 many . 14 TRBV6-4 CASSDSGVGYGYTF TGTGCCAGCAGTGACAGCGGGGTAGGCTATGGCTACACCTTC
TRBJ1-5 few . 12 TRBV7-8 CASSPYNQPQHF TGTGCCAGCAGCCCCTACAATCAGCCCCAGCATTTT
TRBJ1-1 few TRBD1 14 TRBV20-1 CSALTDRVNTEAFF TGCAGTGCCTTAACTGACAGGGTGAACACTGAAGCTTTCTTT
TRBJ2-1 . TRBD1 13 TRBV20-1 CSARFPRGNEQFF TGCAGTGCTAGATTCCCCAGGGGGAATGAGCAGTTCTTC
TRBJ2-3 few . 18 TRBV7-3 CASSLVAFGTGDTDTQYF TGTGCCAGCAGCTTAGTTGCCTTCGGGACGGGAGACACAGATACGCAGTATTTT
TRBJ1-3 few . 13 TRBV12-3/TRBV12-4 CASSFSGGNTIYF TGTGCCAGCAGTTTCTCCGGGGGAAACACCATATATTTT
TRBJ2-5 few . 14 TRBV2 CASSENIHTETQYF TGTGCCAGCAGTGAAAACATACATACCGAGACCCAGTACTTC
TRBJ2-6 few TRBD1 19 TRBV24-1 CATSDSSGGLSSGANVLTF TGTGCCACCAGTGATTCCTCAGGGGGCCTCAGCTCTGGGGCCAACGTCCTGACTTTC
TRBJ1-1 . TRBD1 16 TRBV20-1 CSAREGDRGWNTEAFF TGCAGTGCTAGAGAAGGGGACAGGGGGTGGAACACTGAAGCTTTCTTT
TRBJ2-1 once . 11 TRBV29-1 CSPRDSYEQFF TGCAGCCCCCGGGACTCCTATGAGCAGTTCTTC
TRBJ2-7 . TRBD1 16 TRBV14 CASSANPGQGAFEQYF TGTGCCAGCAGTGCCAACCCGGGACAGGGGGCATTTGAGCAGTACTTC
TRBJ1-2 . . 18 TRBV6-6 CASSETGTSTRANYGYTF TGTGCCAGCAGTGAGACCGGGACTTCTACTCGAGCTAACTATGGCTACACCTTC
TRBJ1-2 . . 13 TRBV6-2/TRBV6-3 CASSPRGGHGYTF TGTGCCAGCAGCCCACGAGGAGGTCATGGCTACACCTTC
TRBJ2-2 few . 16 TRBV12-3/TRBV12-4 CASSLGVSANTGELFF TGTGCCAGCAGTTTAGGTGTGTCAGCGAACACCGGGGAGCTGTTTTTT
TRBJ2-1 . . 11 TRBV6-2/TRBV6-3 CASSWHDEQFF TGTGCCAGCAGTTGGCATGATGAGCAGTTCTTC
TRBJ1-3 . . 13 TRBV11-2 CASSSGSGNTIYF TGTGCCAGCAGCTCCGGCTCTGGAAACACCATATATTTT
TRBJ2-3 many TRBD2 14 TRBV3-1 CASRLAGPQDTQYF TGTGCCAGCCGTTTAGCGGGACCCCAAGATACGCAGTATTTT
TRBJ2-2 . . 13 TRBV9 CASSVDSPGELFF TGTGCCAGCAGCGTAGATAGCCCCGGGGAGCTGTTTTTT
TRBJ1-1 many . 15 TRBV5-4 CASGLRGGQNTEAFF TGTGCCAGCGGTTTAAGGGGGGGGCAGAACACTGAAGCTTTCTTT
TRBJ1-1 . . 14 TRBV4-2 CASSQAGGNTEAFF TGTGCCAGCAGCCAAGCTGGAGGGAACACTGAAGCTTTCTTT
TRBJ1-1 . . 15 TRBV6-1 CASSPAGASDTEAFF TGTGCCAGCAGTCCGGCCGGGGCGAGTGACACTGAAGCTTTCTTT
TRBJ2-5 many . 11 TRBV19 CASSKGETQYF TGTGCCAGTAGTAAGGGAGAGACCCAGTACTTC
TRBJ2-1 few . 16 TRBV14 CASSLLSGSVFNEQFF TGTGCCAGCAGCCTCTTGTCGGGCTCGGTGTTCAATGAGCAGTTCTTC
TRBJ2-3 . TRBD2 14 TRBV29-1 CSNPSSGPPDTQYF TGCAGCAACCCTTCTAGCGGGCCCCCGGATACGCAGTATTTT
TRBJ2-1 few TRBD2 15 TRBV5-4 CASSRTSLTVNEQFF TGTGCCAGCAGCCGGACTAGCCTAACAGTAAATGAGCAGTTCTTC
TRBJ2-2 . TRBD1 14 TRBV5-1 CASSLTGGTGELFF TGCGCCAGCAGCTTAACAGGGGGTACCGGGGAGCTGTTTTTT